The entry below describes one TCR beta chain. The target of this receptor is not known. No much larger clonotype is one base removed from it; base qualities were not supplied. Reverse transcription of 400 to 600 ng RNA was performed with SuperScript III using primers directed against the alpha and beta constant regions. Alpha and beta chain libraries were generated separately via chain-specific third strand synthesis with multiplexing indices. The protocol used a single primer pair to amplify all rearrangements within a chain, which avoided primer bias, and attached molecular barcodes to each cDNA molecule. The SP2 sequencing primer site and a random hexamer were carried on a 5' RACE adapter, to which purified cDNA was joined by T4 RNA Ligase 1. Second strand synthesis was performed with Phusion polymerase and primed from the SP2 site, and slow temperature ramps were applied to favor optimal annealing. Two random hexamer sequences, both added before amplification and joined together, made up the 12-nucleotide barcode of each molecule. An amplification PCR of around 25 cycles with P5s and P7 primers came after a short first PCR that had added P5 and P7 adapter elements plus a second index. In total the libraries went through roughly 27 PCR cycles, after which the libraries were quantified on a Qubit, sized on a Bioanalyzer, and diluted to 4 to 5 nM. Normalized libraries were sequenced on an Illumina MiSeq with 2 x 250 paired-end kits. Reverse transcription reactions underwent purification over MinElute columns, with elution into roughly 10 ul Tris-Cl. A 1:1 ratio of AMPure XP beads was used to clean the adapter ligations after they had run for over 20 hours at 16 degrees C. On the authors' methods: Demultiplexed FASTQ files were processed with a modified Decombinator by which V, J, insert and barcode information was output. Any sequence that shared a barcode yet differed from the dominant sequence was discarded as an error, and the number of original cDNA molecules was estimated by counting barcodes clustered at Levenshtein distance 3. Downstream analyses used R packages ineq, vegan, igraph and RCytoscape, with IMGT nomenclature and CDR3 definitions. V gene usage was calculated across distinct sequences, with every TCR tallied a single time to avoid skew from clonal expansion. Unique CDR3 amino acid sequences within a donor were connected in similarity networks whenever two sequences differed by a single Levenshtein edit. Published HIV-specific CDR3s (just under 95 alpha, 702 beta) and CMV-specific CDR3s (more than twelve alpha, more than 250 beta) were assembled and queried against the repertoires. It was shown by random subsampling to size-matched repertoires that the decreased diversity of patients was not caused by their lower sequence numbers. In TCRdb, the public reads were trimmed at Q25 with fastp and aligned with MiXCR, with productive beta chains retained. Rows with one shared CDR3 protein collapse into an entry with the most common genes and DNA. TCRdb's processing, not the study's, gives the V and J calls here. The sample includes approximately 15,000 distinct CDR3 sequences, with 12% observed a single time. Jointly, the top ten make up roughly 40% of the sample.

Follow-up blood from HIV-infected patients was collected roughly three months, about 14 weeks, after antiretroviral therapy began. Whole blood was used without cell fractionation, so all unsorted peripheral T cells were reflected in the repertoire. A 2.5 ml sample of peripheral blood was drawn into Tempus tubes for RNA extraction. Enrollment excluded patients who had febrile or AIDS-related illness, tumors, hepatitis B or C coinfection, immunomodulatory therapy, recent vaccination or treatment interruptions. Residual genomic DNA was removed with the TURBO-DNase kit and globin mRNA was depleted with GLOBINclear. Counted from cysteine to phenylalanine, this CDR3 has 14 amino acids. Only the CDR3 DNA stays, 42 bases, in frame from base 1. CDR1 and CDR2, per the germline V gene (reference sequence), are LNHDA and SQIVND. Cut back by 7 bases and 0 bases, the V and J ends lie 10 bases apart. The sample originates from a study of HIV-infected patients and healthy controls (TCRdb year 2014). With respect to the entire study: CD4 counts were modestly but significantly increased in about 90% of the 16 patients after three months of therapy, but they remained below normal ranges. The CD4:CD8 ratio rose slightly, whereas CD8 counts showed no consistent shift during early therapy. An undetectable viral load was attained by 11 of 16 patients by the second bleed and by all patients after a further year of therapy. Patients exhibited no overall T-cell lymphocytopenia, and total CDR3 counts per chain were not significantly different from those of controls. The study asked whether deep sequencing of the TCR repertoire from small blood samples of HIV patients could detect immune perturbation and reconstitution. General study outcomes and caveats: Alpha-chain CDR3s from MAIT cells appeared at high frequency in healthy controls but were severely depleted in HIV+ repertoires. Processing included only sixteen HIV-infected individuals, and this was regarded by the authors as a major limit on how widely the findings apply. Significantly higher mean Gini indices were seen in HIV-infected repertoires than in controls, possibly reflecting oligoclonality. The therapy captured by the treated samples lasted only about three months, arguably too short a period to observe immune reconstitution given low adult thymic output. Pairing of alpha and beta chains was not determined in the samples. More CDR3s were shared between individuals among healthy controls than among HIV+ patients, as measured by Jaccard index and by the count of highly shared sequences. Roughly threefold more distinct CDR3s and higher Shannon diversity were observed in healthy control repertoires than in untreated HIV+ repertoires. During therapy, a significant decrease in frequency was seen for HIV-associated CDR3s, whereas no significant change was found for CMV-associated CDR3s, although most of them became more frequent. The use of whole blood limited sequencing depth and precluded separation of the dynamics of distinct T-cell subpopulations. Size-matched repertoire data did not replicate the apparent post-therapy recovery of the Gini index in HIV-infected patients. Significantly different mean usage between HIV-infected patients and controls was observed for eight alpha and eight beta V genes. Comparisons were complicated by unequal numbers of distinct sequences between patients and controls, and rare events from HIV-infected data were overweighted by size-matching. In the study, no determination of donor HLA types was made. The observed differences in diversity could not be explained by the slight differences in age and sex profiles between the study cohorts.

The sample here was blood, taken during antiretroviral therapy. The V and J segments used are TRBV19 and TRBJ1-5; the D segment could be TRBD1, given 5 matching bases. The receptor's source is an adult with HIV infection. The donor label of this sample is uncertain. The nucleotides read TGTGCCAGTAAGGGCAGGGCTAGCAATCAGCCCCAGCATTTT. Its product reads: CASKGRASNQPQHF.